This T cell receptor (beta chain) was sequenced in a study of blood T cell repertoires in COVID-19. Study as a whole: Specimens from acute and convalescent COVID-19 originated in the United States, Italy and Spain. T cells, B-cell-depleted T cells, or PBMCs supplied cDNA or gDNA.

Germline CDR1 is LGHNA and CDR2 is YSLEER. V was clipped by 1 base and J by 3 bases, with 18 bases between them. The CDR3 runs to 17 residues. Using immunoSEQ multiplex PCR, the repertoire was profiled, and TCRdb retains in-frame clones only, with some absent. The sample consists of about 140,000 clones, approximately 90% of them appearing once. Sample: peripheral blood. This receptor was obtained from an elderly woman with acute or convalescent COVID-19. The rearrangement uses TRBV4-3 and TRBJ1-1; no clear D. The DNA for the CDR3 is TGCGCCAGCAGCCAAGCATTCTCGGGCGGGTTGGACACTGAAGCTTTCTTT. It specifies CASSQAFSGGLDTEAFF.